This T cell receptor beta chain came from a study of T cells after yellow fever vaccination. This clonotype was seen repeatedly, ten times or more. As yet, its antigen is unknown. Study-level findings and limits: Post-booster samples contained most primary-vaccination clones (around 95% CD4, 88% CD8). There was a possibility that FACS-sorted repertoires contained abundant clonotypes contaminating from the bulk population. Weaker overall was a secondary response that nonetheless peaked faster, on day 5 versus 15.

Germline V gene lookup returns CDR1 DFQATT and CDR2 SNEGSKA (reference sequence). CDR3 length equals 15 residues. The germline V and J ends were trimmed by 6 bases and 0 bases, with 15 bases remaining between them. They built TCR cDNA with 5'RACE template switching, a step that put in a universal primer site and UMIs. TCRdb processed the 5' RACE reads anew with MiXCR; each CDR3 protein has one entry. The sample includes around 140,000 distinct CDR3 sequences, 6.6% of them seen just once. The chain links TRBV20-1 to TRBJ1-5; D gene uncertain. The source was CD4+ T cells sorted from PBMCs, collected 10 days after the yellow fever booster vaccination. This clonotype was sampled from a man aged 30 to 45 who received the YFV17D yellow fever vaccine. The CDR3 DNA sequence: TGCAGTGCAGTAGCCGGGAGCCATAGCAATCAGCCCCAGCATTTT. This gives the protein CSAVAGSHSNQPQHF.